The T cell receptor (beta chain) described here comes from a study of control samples from healthy donors and cancer patients. The CDR3 consists of 15 residues. The V segment lost 6 bases and the J segment 7 bases; nucleotides outside the gene matches: 12. Germline V gene lookup returns CDR1 SNHLY and CDR2 FYNNEI. Sequencing used immunoSEQ multiplex PCR; TCRdb keeps in-frame clones, though not all of them. In total, the table holds around 190,000 clones. Sequencing was carried out using blood. The sequence came from a woman in her twenties or thirties in good health. The chain recombines TRBV2 with TRBJ1-2; 9 bases fit TRBD1. In nucleotides, the CDR3 is TGTGCCAGCAGGGGGGACAGGGTAGTCCTCGGTGGCTACACCTTC. Translating it yields CASRGDRVVLGGYTF.